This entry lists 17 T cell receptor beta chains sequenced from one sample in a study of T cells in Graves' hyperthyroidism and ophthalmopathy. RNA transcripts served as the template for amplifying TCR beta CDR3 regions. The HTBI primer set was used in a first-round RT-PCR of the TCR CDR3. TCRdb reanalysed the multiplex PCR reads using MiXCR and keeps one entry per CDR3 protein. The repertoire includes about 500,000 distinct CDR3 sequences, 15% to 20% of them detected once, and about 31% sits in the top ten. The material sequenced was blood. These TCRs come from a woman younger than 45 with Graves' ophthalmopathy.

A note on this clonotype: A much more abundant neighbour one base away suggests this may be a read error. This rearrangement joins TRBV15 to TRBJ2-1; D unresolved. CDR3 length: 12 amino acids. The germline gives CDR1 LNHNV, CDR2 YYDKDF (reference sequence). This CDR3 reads CVTSRDLNEQFF. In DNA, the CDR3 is TGTGTCACCAGCAGAGATCTCAATGAGCAGTTCTTC.

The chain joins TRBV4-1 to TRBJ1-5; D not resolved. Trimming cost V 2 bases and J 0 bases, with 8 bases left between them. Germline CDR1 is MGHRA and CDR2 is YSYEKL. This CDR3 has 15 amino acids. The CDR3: CASSQSEVSNQPQHF. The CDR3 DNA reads TGCGCCAGCAGCCAATCGGAAGTTAGCAATCAGCCCCAGCATTTT.

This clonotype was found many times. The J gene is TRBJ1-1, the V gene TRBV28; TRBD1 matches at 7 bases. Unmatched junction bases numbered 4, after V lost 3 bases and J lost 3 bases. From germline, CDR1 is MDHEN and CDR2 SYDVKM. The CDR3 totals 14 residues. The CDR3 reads CASSLHTGDTEAFF. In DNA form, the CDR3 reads TGTGCCAGCAGTTTGCACACAGGGGACACTGAAGCTTTCTTT.

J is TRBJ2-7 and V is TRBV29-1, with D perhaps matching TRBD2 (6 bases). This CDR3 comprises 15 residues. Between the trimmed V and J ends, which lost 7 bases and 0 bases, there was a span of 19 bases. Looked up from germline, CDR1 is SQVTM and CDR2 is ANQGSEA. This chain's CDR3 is CSATPLAGSSYEQYF. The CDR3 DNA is TGCAGCGCCACCCCCTTGGCCGGGAGCTCCTACGAGCAGTACTTC.

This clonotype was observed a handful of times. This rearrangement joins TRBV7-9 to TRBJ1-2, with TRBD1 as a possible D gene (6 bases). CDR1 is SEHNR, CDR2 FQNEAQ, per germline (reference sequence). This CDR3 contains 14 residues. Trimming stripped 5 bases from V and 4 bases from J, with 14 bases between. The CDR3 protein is CASSPEGGTYGYTF. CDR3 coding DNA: TGTGCCAGCAGCCCGGAGGGGGGAACCTATGGCTACACCTTC.

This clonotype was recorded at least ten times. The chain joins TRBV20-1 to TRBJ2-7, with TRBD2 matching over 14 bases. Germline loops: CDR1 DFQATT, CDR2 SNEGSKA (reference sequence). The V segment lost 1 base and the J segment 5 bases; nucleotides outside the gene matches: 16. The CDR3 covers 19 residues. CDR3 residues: CSARATGLAGVRPEDEQYF. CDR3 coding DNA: TGCAGTGCTAGAGCTACGGGACTAGCGGGAGTACGACCTGAGGACGAGCAGTACTTC.

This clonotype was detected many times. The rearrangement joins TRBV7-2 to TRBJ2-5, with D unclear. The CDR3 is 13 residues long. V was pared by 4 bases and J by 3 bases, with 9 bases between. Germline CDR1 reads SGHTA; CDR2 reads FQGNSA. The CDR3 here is CASSSLVEETQYF. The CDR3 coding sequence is TGTGCCAGCAGCTCGTTAGTCGAAGAGACCCAGTACTTC. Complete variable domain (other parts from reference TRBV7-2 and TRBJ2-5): GAGVSQSPSNKVTEKGKDVELRCDPISGHTALYWYRQSLGQGLEFLIYFQGNSAPDKSGLPSDRFSAERTGGSVSTLTIQRTQQEDSAVYLCASSSLVEETQYFGPGTRLLVL.

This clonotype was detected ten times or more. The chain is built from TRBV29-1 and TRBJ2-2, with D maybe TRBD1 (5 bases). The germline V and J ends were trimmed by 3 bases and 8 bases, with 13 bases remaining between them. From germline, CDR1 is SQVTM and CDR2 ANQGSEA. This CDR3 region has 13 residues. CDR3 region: CSVEDIVSGELFF. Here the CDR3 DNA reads TGCAGCGTTGAGGACATAGTTTCAGGGGAGCTGTTTTTT.

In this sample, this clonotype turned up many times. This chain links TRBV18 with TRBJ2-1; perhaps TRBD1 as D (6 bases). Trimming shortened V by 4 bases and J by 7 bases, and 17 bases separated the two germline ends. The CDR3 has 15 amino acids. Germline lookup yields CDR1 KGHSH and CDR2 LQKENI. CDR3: CASSLDLIGGNEQFF. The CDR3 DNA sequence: TGTGCCAGCTCACTCGACCTGATAGGGGGTAATGAGCAGTTCTTC.

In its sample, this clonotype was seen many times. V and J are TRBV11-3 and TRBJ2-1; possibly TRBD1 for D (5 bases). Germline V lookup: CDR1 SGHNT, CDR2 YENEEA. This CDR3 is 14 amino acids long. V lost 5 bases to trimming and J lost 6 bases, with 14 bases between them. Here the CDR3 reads CASSNSPGINEQFF. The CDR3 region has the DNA TGTGCCAGCAGCAATAGTCCAGGGATCAATGAGCAGTTCTTC. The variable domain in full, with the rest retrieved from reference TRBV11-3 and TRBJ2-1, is EAGVVQSPRYKIIEKKQPVAFWCNPISGHNTLYWYLQNLGQGPELLIRYENEEAVDDSQLPKDRFSAERLKGVDSTLKIQPAELGDSAVYLCASSNSPGINEQFFGPGTRLTVL.

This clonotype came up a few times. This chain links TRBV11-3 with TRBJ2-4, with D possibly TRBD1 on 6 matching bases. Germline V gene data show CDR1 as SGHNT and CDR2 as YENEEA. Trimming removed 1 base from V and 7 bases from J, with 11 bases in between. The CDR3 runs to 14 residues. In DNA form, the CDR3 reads TGTGCCAGCAGCTTAGGTGGACAGATCAACATTCAGTACTTC. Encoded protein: CASSLGGQINIQYF.

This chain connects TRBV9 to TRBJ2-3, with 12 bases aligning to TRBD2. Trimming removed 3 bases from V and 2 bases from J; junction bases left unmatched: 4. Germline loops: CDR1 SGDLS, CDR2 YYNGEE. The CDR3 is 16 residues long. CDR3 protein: CASSGTSGINTDTQYF. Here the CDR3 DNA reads TGTGCCAGCAGCGGGACTAGCGGGATCAACACAGATACGCAGTATTTT.

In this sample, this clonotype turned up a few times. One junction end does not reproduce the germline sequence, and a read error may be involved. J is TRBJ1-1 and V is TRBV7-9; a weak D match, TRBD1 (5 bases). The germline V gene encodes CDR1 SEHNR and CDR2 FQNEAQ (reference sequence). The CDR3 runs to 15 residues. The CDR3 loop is CASSSPDRKNTGAFF. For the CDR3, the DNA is TGTGCCAGCAGCTCCCCAGACAGAAAAAACACTGGAGCTTTCTTT. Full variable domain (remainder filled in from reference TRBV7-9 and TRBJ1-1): DTGVSQNPRHKITKRGQNVTFRCDPISEHNRLYWYRQTLGQGPEFLTYFQNEAQLEKSRLLSDRFSAERPKGSFSTLEIQRTEQGDSAMYLCASSSPDRKNTGAFFGQGTRLTVV.

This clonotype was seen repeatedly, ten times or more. The CDR3 protein is CASSYEGTSGGTLFHEQFF. CDR3 bases: TGTGCCAGCAGTTATGAAGGGACTAGCGGGGGGACCTTATTCCATGAGCAGTTCTTC. V and J are TRBV28 and TRBJ2-1; 15 bases are shared with TRBD2. The V and J ends lost 4 bases and 8 bases, in that order; junction bases with no gene match: 15. Germline V gives CDR1 MDHEN, CDR2 SYDVKM. This CDR3 has 19 amino acids.

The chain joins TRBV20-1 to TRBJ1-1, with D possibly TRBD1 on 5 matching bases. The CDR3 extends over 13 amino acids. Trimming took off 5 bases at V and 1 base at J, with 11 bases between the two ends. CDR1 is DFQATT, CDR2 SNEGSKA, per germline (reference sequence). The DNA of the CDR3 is TGCAGTGCTCTGGACGGACAGAACACTGAAGCTTTCTTT. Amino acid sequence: CSALDGQNTEAFF.

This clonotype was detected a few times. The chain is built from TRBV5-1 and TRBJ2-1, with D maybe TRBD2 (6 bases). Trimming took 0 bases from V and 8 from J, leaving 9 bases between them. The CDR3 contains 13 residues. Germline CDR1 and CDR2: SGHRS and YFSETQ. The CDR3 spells CASSLAGVHEQFF. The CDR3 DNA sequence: TGCGCCAGCAGCTTGGCGGGGGTGCATGAGCAGTTCTTC.

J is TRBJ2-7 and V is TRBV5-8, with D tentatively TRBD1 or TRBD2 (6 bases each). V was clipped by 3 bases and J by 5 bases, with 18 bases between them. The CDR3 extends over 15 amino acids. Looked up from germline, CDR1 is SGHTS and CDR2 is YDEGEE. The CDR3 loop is CASSSGETGTNEQYF. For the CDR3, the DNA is TGTGCCAGCAGCTCGGGGGAAACAGGGACCAACGAGCAGTACTTC.